Listed here are 29 T cell receptor beta chains from one sample, sequenced in a study of blood T cell repertoires in COVID-19. Profiling relied on immunoSEQ multiplex PCR, and the TCRdb table lists in-frame clones only, not all of them. This table holds some 70,000 clones, 85% to 90% found once. Sequenced material: peripheral blood. The origin of the receptors is a man between 50 and 59 years old with acute or convalescent COVID-19.

This clone is medium-sized within its sample. The V and J genes are TRBV3-1 (or the pseudogene TRBV3-2) and TRBJ2-7; the D gene is possibly TRBD2 (5 bases). This CDR3 is built from 17 residues. Trimming stripped 3 bases from V and 0 bases from J, with 18 bases between. Looked up from germline, CDR1 is LGHDT and CDR2 is YNNKEL (reference sequence). CDR3 sequence reads: CASSHPASGANSYEQYF. The CDR3 coding sequence is TGTGCCAGCAGCCACCCCGCCAGCGGAGCCAACTCCTACGAGCAGTACTTC.

The rearrangement uses TRBV18 and TRBJ2-3; 9 bases align to TRBD2. Germline CDR1 is KGHSH and CDR2 is LQKENI. V shed 3 bases and J 5 bases; nucleotides not matched to a gene: 6. This CDR3 has 15 amino acids. The CDR3 is CASSPLAGARDTQYF. CDR3 sequence (DNA): TGTGCCAGCTCACCCTTAGCGGGAGCCAGAGATACGCAGTATTTT.

The chain combines TRBV19 with TRBJ1-5, with D maybe TRBD1 (5 bases). CDR3 length: 14 residues. Trimming pared 5 bases from V and 2 bases from J, leaving 10 bases between. Germline-derived CDR1 and CDR2 are LNHDA and SQIVND (reference sequence). The CDR3 DNA reads as TGTGCCAGTAGTGCTGGGGCGGGCAATCAGCCCCAGCATTTT. The encoded protein is CASSAGAGNQPQHF.

Here the CDR3 reads CSSSGRLHNEQFF. In nucleotides, the CDR3 is TGCAGCAGTAGCGGGAGGCTCCACAATGAGCAGTTCTTC. The J gene is TRBJ2-1, the V gene TRBV29-1; 10 nucleotides agree with TRBD2. Per germline, CDR1 SQVTM and CDR2 ANQGSEA. The CDR3 runs 13 residues. With 8 bases clipped from V and 5 bases from J, the junction kept 6 bases outside the gene matches.

V and J are TRBV19 and TRBJ2-5, with a tentative D call TRBD2 (6 bases). CDR1 LNHDA and CDR2 SQIVND come from the germline V gene (reference sequence). V was shortened by 4 bases and J by 3 bases, with 9 bases between the two germline ends. The CDR3 sequence is 13 residues long. CDR3 sequence: CASSRGLEETQYF. The DNA for the CDR3 is TGTGCCAGTAGTAGGGGACTGGAAGAGACCCAGTACTTC.

V is TRBV28 and J is TRBJ1-5; no clear D. Germline V lookup: CDR1 MDHEN, CDR2 SYDVKM. Trimming cost V 6 bases and J 4 bases, with 19 bases left between them. CDR3 size: 16 residues. CDR3 DNA: TGTGCCAGCAGCTCTCCTTCCCGGGAGGGTAATCAGCCCCAGCATTTT. It encodes CASSSPSREGNQPQHF.

This rearrangement joins TRBV18 to TRBJ1-1, with D perhaps matching TRBD1 (6 bases). The V end was cut by 6 bases, the J end by 1 base, with 15 bases between. The CDR3 consists of 15 residues. The V gene's germline CDR1 is KGHSH and CDR2 LQKENI. The CDR3 protein is CASSVTVQGNTEAFF. The CDR3 DNA sequence: TGTGCCAGCTCCGTCACCGTACAGGGGAACACTGAAGCTTTCTTT.

This clone was seen a handful of times. The V gene is TRBV5-1, the J gene TRBJ1-2; 9 nucleotides agree with TRBD1. Germline lookup yields CDR1 SGHRS and CDR2 YFSETQ. The V gene end was trimmed by 6 bases and the J gene end by 2 bases; junction bases not matched to a gene: 2. The CDR3 has 13 amino acids. The CDR3 DNA sequence: TGCGCCAGCAATGGACAGGGGAACTATGGCTACACCTTC. It encodes CASNGQGNYGYTF.

The rearrangement uses TRBV3-1 (or the pseudogene TRBV3-2) and TRBJ2-5; 12 nucleotides align to TRBD2. The CDR3 length is 16 residues. The germline V gene has CDR1 LGHDT and CDR2 YNNKEL (reference sequence). After removal of 1 base from V and 1 base from J, the junction contained 1 base not matched to a gene. CDR3 nucleotide sequence: TGTGCCAGCAGCCAAGGGACTAGCGGGACCCAAGAGACCCAGTACTTC. Protein product: CASSQGTSGTQETQYF.

The chain has TRBV11-2 and TRBJ1-2; no reliable D call. Germline lookup yields CDR1 SGHAT and CDR2 FQNNGV. This CDR3 has 16 amino acids. Trimming cost V 1 base and J 7 bases, with 19 bases left between them. Here the CDR3 DNA reads TGTGCCAGCAGCTTAGGAGGGAGATCGTCCCGCTTTGGCTACACCTTC. Translation: CASSLGGRSSRFGYTF.

This chain links TRBV2 with TRBJ2-7, with TRBD2 as a possible D gene (5 bases). The CDR3 is made up of 14 amino acids. Germline V gene lookup returns CDR1 SNHLY and CDR2 FYNNEI. V dropped 3 bases and J dropped 2 bases, with 11 bases sitting between them. The DNA for the CDR3 is TGTGCCAGCAGTGATACTGGAGGCGCCTACGAGCAGTACTTC. Protein sequence: CASSDTGGAYEQYF.

The chain couples TRBV27 to TRBJ1-2; weak D call: TRBD1 (5 bases). Trimming stripped 5 bases from V and 5 bases from J, with 15 bases between. This CDR3 is built from 14 residues. The germline CDR1 and CDR2 sequences are MNHEY and SMNVEV (reference sequence). As DNA, the CDR3 is TGTGCCAGCAGTCCGGACACGAGCGGGTATGGCTACACCTTC. Protein product: CASSPDTSGYGYTF.

This rearrangement joins TRBV6-2 or TRBV6-3 to TRBJ1-2; D is unresolved. V lost 0 bases to trimming and J lost 0 bases, with 8 bases between them. The length of the CDR3 is 15 residues. Germline lookup yields CDR1 MNHEY and CDR2 SVGEGT. CDR3 bases: TGTGCCAGCAGTTACTCGGGCAGGTCTAACTATGGCTACACCTTC. Protein: CASSYSGRSNYGYTF.

The chain couples TRBV29-1 to TRBJ2-1; a weak D match, TRBD2 (5 bases). Germline assignment: CDR1 SQVTM and CDR2 ANQGSEA. CDR3 size: 16 residues. V was shortened by 7 bases and J by 7 bases, with 26 bases between the two germline ends. CDR3 protein: CSATRGLPTEGNEQFF. DNA for the CDR3: TGCAGCGCGACTCGTGGACTTCCGACCGAAGGGAATGAGCAGTTCTTC.

The chain recombines TRBV6-5 with TRBJ1-1, with D maybe TRBD1 (6 bases). This CDR3 has 14 amino acids. V lost 5 bases and J 3 bases, leaving 13 bases between the germline ends. Germline CDR1 and CDR2: MNHEY and SVGAGI. CDR3: CASSSSGGHTEAFF. For the CDR3, the DNA is TGTGCCAGCAGTAGCTCGGGGGGCCACACTGAAGCTTTCTTT.

The rearrangement links TRBV11-1 to TRBJ1-2; no clear D gene. CDR3 size: 12 residues. V lost 5 bases and J 4 bases, leaving 8 bases between the germline ends. From germline, CDR1 is SGHAT and CDR2 FQDESV (reference sequence). The CDR3 DNA follows: TGTGCCAGCAGCAAAGGCGGCTATGGCTACACCTTC. It translates to CASSKGGYGYTF.

This rearrangement joins TRBV2 to TRBJ1-6; D may be TRBD1 (5 bases). This CDR3 spans 15 amino acids. Trimming left V 7 bases short and J 7 bases short, with 17 bases between. Germline loops: CDR1 SNHLY, CDR2 FYNNEI. The CDR3 region is CASIAGPTGNSPLHF. Written as DNA, the CDR3 is TGTGCCAGCATAGCGGGGCCTACAGGAAATTCACCCCTCCACTTT.

The chain employs TRBV5-1 and TRBJ1-3; 7 nucleotides line up with TRBD1. Germline CDR1 reads SGHRS; CDR2 reads YFSETQ. This CDR3 region has 16 residues. Trimming took 4 bases from V and 0 from J; bases not matched to a gene: 7. The CDR3 reads CASSGSGQSSGNTIYF. DNA for the CDR3: TGCGCCAGCAGCGGATCGGGACAGTCCTCTGGAAACACCATATATTTT.

The genes are TRBV5-4 and TRBJ1-2; 9 nucleotides agree with TRBD1. Losses at the gene ends were 0 bases for V and 8 bases for J; bases not matched to a gene: 5. Germline CDR1 and CDR2: SGHNT and YYREEE (reference sequence). The CDR3 totals 14 residues. The CDR3 protein is CASSLGTGANGYTF. In DNA form, the CDR3 reads TGTGCCAGCAGCTTGGGGACAGGGGCGAACGGCTACACCTTC.

The J gene is TRBJ2-7, the V gene TRBV4-1; TRBD2 agrees at 11 bases. Unmatched junction bases numbered 19, after V lost 3 bases and J lost 3 bases. The CDR3 length is 20 residues. Germline CDR1 MGHRA, CDR2 YSYEKL. Written as DNA, the CDR3 is TGCGCCAGCAGCCAGCAAGCCGGGACTAGCGGCTCCCTCACGGGCTACGAGCAGTACTTC. This encodes CASSQQAGTSGSLTGYEQYF.

The chain uses TRBV11-2 and TRBJ2-7; 9 nucleotides line up with TRBD2. J was trimmed by 5 bases and V by 0 bases; bases with no gene match: 8. This CDR3 contains 16 residues. CDR1 is SGHAT, CDR2 FQNNGV, per germline. CDR3 amino acids: CASSLDQGTSSHEQYV. The CDR3 DNA reads as TGTGCCAGCAGCTTAGATCAGGGGACTAGCAGCCACGAGCAGTACGTC.

V gene TRBV19 combines with J gene TRBJ1-1; 12 positions agree with TRBD1. The CDR3 runs 15 residues. With V trimmed by 4 bases and J by 4 bases, 4 bases remained unmatched. Germline V gene lookup returns CDR1 LNHDA and CDR2 SQIVND (reference sequence). CDR3 bases: TGTGCCAGTAGTAAGGGGACAGGGGGCCTCACTGAAGCTTTCTTT. Its protein is CASSKGTGGLTEAFF.

This rearrangement joins TRBV7-6 to TRBJ2-2; 13 nucleotides align to TRBD2. V shed 2 bases and J 3 bases; nucleotides not matched to a gene: 3. This CDR3 is 17 amino acids long. Germline-derived CDR1 and CDR2 are SGHVS and FNYEAQ. The CDR3 coding sequence is TGTGCCAGCAGCTTACACACTAGCGGGAGGGACACCGGGGAGCTGTTTTTT. It yields the protein CASSLHTSGRDTGELFF. Looking up the rest from reference TRBV7-6 and TRBJ2-2 gives the full variable domain: GAGVSQSPRYKVTKRGQDVALRCDPISGHVSLYWYRQALGQGPEFLTYFNYEAQQDKSGLPNDRFSAERPEGSISTLTIQRTEQRDSAMYRCASSLHTSGRDTGELFFGEGSRLTVL.

V gene TRBV5-4 combines with J gene TRBJ1-2; D is possibly TRBD1 (5 bases). The germline V gene has CDR1 SGHNT and CDR2 YYREEE (reference sequence). V was cut by 0 bases and J by 2 bases, with 14 bases left in between. CDR3 length: 16 amino acids. The CDR3 nucleotides read TGTGCCAGCAGCTTGGATAGGGGCCAGGGAAACTATGGCTACACCTTC. It is translated as CASSLDRGQGNYGYTF.

V and J are TRBV4-2 and TRBJ2-5; D unresolved. The ends were cut back, 3 bases at V and 3 bases at J, with 17 bases in the middle. CDR1 LGHNA and CDR2 YNFKEQ come from the germline V gene. CDR3 length equals 16 residues. In nucleotides, the CDR3 is TGTGCCAGCAGCCATGATGGAAACACAGTAAAAGAGACCCAGTACTTC. Amino acid sequence: CASSHDGNTVKETQYF.

The V call is TRBV3-1 (or the pseudogene TRBV3-2), the J call TRBJ2-7; TRBD2 might be the D (5 bases). The CDR3 totals 16 residues. Trimming stripped 1 base from V and 0 bases from J, with 13 bases between. Germline values: CDR1 LGHDT, CDR2 YNNKEL (reference sequence). CDR3 in DNA: TGTGCCAGCAGCCAAGGTGGAGCGGTGAGCTCCTACGAGCAGTACTTC. This sequence encodes CASSQGGAVSSYEQYF.

This clone was recorded once. The CDR3 DNA follows: TGTGCCAGCAGCACACAGGGTGGCAGCATCTGGAATTCACCCCTCCACTTT. Protein product: CASSTQGGSIWNSPLHF. The chain uses TRBV7-9 and TRBJ1-6, with D possibly being TRBD1 (6 bases). In germline, CDR1 is SEHNR, CDR2 FQNEAQ (reference sequence). Trimming left V 5 bases short and J 7 bases short, with 21 bases between. This CDR3 is 17 amino acids long. The whole variable domain, remainder taken from reference TRBV7-9 and TRBJ1-6, is DTGVSQNPRHKITKRGQNVTFRCDPISEHNRLYWYRQTLGQGPEFLTYFQNEAQLEKSRLLSDRFSAERPKGSFSTLEIQRTEQGDSAMYLCASSTQGGSIWNSPLHFGNGTRLTVT.

The V call is TRBV27, the J call TRBJ1-6; tentatively, D is TRBD1 (6 bases). Trimming cost V 5 bases and J 7 bases, with 15 bases left between them. The germline CDR1 and CDR2 sequences are MNHEY and SMNVEV (reference sequence). The CDR3 sequence is 15 residues long. Here the CDR3 DNA reads TGTGCCAGCAGTGCCCGGACAGACCTAAATTCACCCCTCCACTTT. This sequence encodes CASSARTDLNSPLHF.

This chain's CDR3 is CSVVQGWNTEAFF. The CDR3 nucleotides read TGCAGCGTTGTACAGGGTTGGAACACTGAAGCTTTCTTT. The J gene is TRBJ1-1, the V gene TRBV29-1, with D perhaps matching TRBD1 (6 bases). Germline lookup yields CDR1 SQVTM and CDR2 ANQGSEA. V was clipped by 4 bases and J by 1 base, with 10 bases between them. The CDR3 totals 13 residues.